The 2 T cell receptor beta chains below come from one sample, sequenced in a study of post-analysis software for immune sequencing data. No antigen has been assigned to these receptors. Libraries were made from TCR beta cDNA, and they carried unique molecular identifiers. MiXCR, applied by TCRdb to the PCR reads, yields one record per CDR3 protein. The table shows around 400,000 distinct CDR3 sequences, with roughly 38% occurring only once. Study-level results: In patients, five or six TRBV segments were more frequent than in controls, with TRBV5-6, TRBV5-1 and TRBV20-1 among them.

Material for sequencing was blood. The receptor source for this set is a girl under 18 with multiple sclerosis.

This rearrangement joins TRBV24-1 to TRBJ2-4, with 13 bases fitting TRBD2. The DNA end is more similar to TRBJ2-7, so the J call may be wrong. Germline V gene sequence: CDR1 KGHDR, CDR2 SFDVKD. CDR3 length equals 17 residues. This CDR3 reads CATSDRTSGGHSYEQYF. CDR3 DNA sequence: TGTGCCACCAGTGACCGGACTAGCGGGGGCCACTCCTACGAGCAGTACTTC.

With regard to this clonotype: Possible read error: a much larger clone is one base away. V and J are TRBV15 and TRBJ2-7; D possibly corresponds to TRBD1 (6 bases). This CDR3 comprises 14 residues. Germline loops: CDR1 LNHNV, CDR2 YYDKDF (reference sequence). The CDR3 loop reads CATSGDPGAYEQYF. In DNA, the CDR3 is TGTGCCACCAGCGGAGATCCAGGGGCCTACGAGCAGTACTTC.